The sequence of this T cell receptor (beta chain) was determined in a study of shared clonotypes between healthy human individuals. Study conclusions and caveats: A reduction in generation probabilities was seen for non-shared clonotypes relative to those shared by all four donors. Investigators expected sequencing depth to affect clonotype sharing among donors.

Regarding this clone: No antigen is known for it.

The protocol was immunoSEQ multiplex PCR, while the TCRdb copy is restricted to in-frame clones and leaves out a portion. The table records roughly 2 million clones, 95% of them present only once. This CDR3 spans 13 amino acids. Germline V gene lookup returns CDR1 MNHNY and CDR2 SVGAGI (reference sequence). With 8 bases clipped from V and 7 bases from J, the junction kept 6 bases outside the gene matches. The sequencing input was naive CD4+ T cells sorted from blood. Sample subset: CD45RA+ positively selected. This receptor was obtained from a man aged 18 to 30 in good health. The chain has TRBV6-6 and TRBJ1-5; 9 nucleotides match TRBD1. The CDR3 DNA sequence: TGTGCCAGCTTCGGGACAGGGTTACAGCCCCAGCATTTT. This gives the protein CASFGTGLQPQHF.